Following are 12 T cell receptor beta chains from one sample sequenced in a study of control samples from healthy donors and cancer patients. Method: immunoSEQ multiplex PCR; TCRdb's copy keeps in-frame clones and lacks some. The repertoire has over 65,000 clones, about 88% of them found once; the top ten carry over 8.5%. Sequencing was carried out using PBMCs. These TCRs come from a woman between 45 and 60 years old with colorectal cancer.

The rearrangement links TRBV7-3 to TRBJ1-1; 7 nucleotides line up with TRBD1. The CDR3 contains 15 residues. In germline, CDR1 is SGHTA, CDR2 FQGTGA. The ends lost 4 bases at V and 2 bases at J; junction bases unmatched: 7. Here the CDR3 reads CASSYRQGGNTEAFF. The CDR3 coding sequence is TGTGCCAGCAGCTACAGACAGGGAGGCAACACTGAAGCTTTCTTT.

This chain's CDR3 is CASSPLLTGTEAFF. The DNA of the CDR3 is TGTGCCAGTAGTCCCCTCCTAACAGGAACTGAAGCTTTCTTT. The chain joins TRBV19 to TRBJ1-1, with a possible D match to TRBD1 (5 bases). The V end lost 5 bases, the J end lost 5 bases, and 15 bases lay between the germline ends. Germline V gene lookup returns CDR1 LNHDA and CDR2 SQIVND (reference sequence). The CDR3 consists of 14 residues.

This clone was detected only once. The J gene is TRBJ2-5, the V gene TRBV5-1; unclear D gene. Germline CDR1 and CDR2: SGHRS and YFSETQ. V gave up 4 bases and J gave up 5 bases, with 12 bases separating them. The CDR3 has 13 amino acids. The CDR3 is CASSDGDGETQYF. CDR3 sequence (DNA): TGCGCCAGCAGCGATGGGGATGGGGAGACCCAGTACTTC.

DNA for the CDR3: TGCGCCAGCAGCGGGGCCACAGGGGGCCTAGAGACCCAGTACTTC. This translates into CASSGATGGLETQYF. V gene TRBV4-1 combines with J gene TRBJ2-5; 9 nucleotides line up with TRBD1. The CDR3 covers 15 residues. Germline CDR1 reads MGHRA; CDR2 reads YSYEKL. V dropped 5 bases and J dropped 4; count of bases not matched to a gene: 8.

The genes are TRBV5-1 and TRBJ2-2; D perhaps matches TRBD2 (7 bases). The V end was cut by 5 bases, the J end by 7 bases, with 21 bases between. From germline, CDR1 is SGHRS and CDR2 YFSETQ. The CDR3 is 16 amino acids. CDR3 nucleotides: TGCGCCAGCAGTCCCTTTAACGGGGGGCTCGGCGGGGAGCTGTTTTTT. Translated, it gives CASSPFNGGLGGELFF. Using reference TRBV5-1 and TRBJ2-2 for the parts outside the CDR3, the full variable domain is KAGVTQTPRYLIKTRGQQVTLSCSPISGHRSVSWYQQTPGQGLQFLFEYFSETQRNKGNFPGRFSGRQFSNSRSEMNVSTLELGDSALYLCASSPFNGGLGGELFFGEGSRLTVL.

The V and J genes are TRBV7-3 and TRBJ1-1; 7 positions agree with TRBD1. CDR1 and CDR2 (germline): SGHTA, FQGTGA. V lost 5 bases, J lost 3 bases, and 6 bases stayed unmatched. The CDR3 consists of 14 residues. The CDR3: CASSPGQSYTEAFF. The CDR3, as DNA: TGTGCCAGCAGCCCGGGACAGTCCTACACTGAAGCTTTCTTT.

J is TRBJ1-1 and V is TRBV29-1; D remains unclear. Germline CDR1 SQVTM, CDR2 ANQGSEA. CDR3 length: 12 amino acids. Trimming removed 1 base at V and 11 bases at J, with 14 bases between. The CDR3 loop reads CSVEVSSRTAFF. The CDR3 coding sequence is TGCAGCGTTGAAGTATCGAGCAGGACGGCTTTCTTT.

This clone was seen only once. The chain is built from TRBV5-1 and TRBJ2-3; D possibly matches TRBD1 or TRBD2 (5 bases each). V dropped 0 bases and J dropped 3 bases, with 8 bases sitting between them. The V gene's germline CDR1 is SGHRS and CDR2 YFSETQ. The length of the CDR3 is 14 residues. CDR3 residues: CASSLAGATDTQYF. The CDR3 DNA reads as TGCGCCAGCAGCTTGGCCGGGGCGACAGATACGCAGTATTTT.

The rearrangement joins TRBV7-2 to TRBJ1-1; the D gene is possibly TRBD1 (5 bases). Germline V gene sequence: CDR1 SGHTA, CDR2 FQGNSA. Trimming removed 3 bases from V and 1 base from J, with 12 bases in between. The CDR3 is made up of 15 amino acids. The CDR3 DNA reads as TGTGCCAGCAGCTTGAGCCCCACAGGGAACACTGAAGCTTTCTTT. Translating gives CASSLSPTGNTEAFF.

The chain couples TRBV28 to TRBJ2-3; D not certain. Germline V CDR1 and CDR2: MDHEN, SYDVKM. The ends were cut back, 4 bases at V and 4 bases at J, with 18 bases in the middle. This CDR3 is 16 amino acids long. The CDR3 nucleotides are TGTGCCAGCAGTTGGGGATATGGCCCCAATCCAGATACGCAGTATTTT. It yields the protein CASSWGYGPNPDTQYF.

CDR3 loop: CASSTPGLGNTIYF. As DNA, the CDR3 is TGTGCCAGCAGTACCCCGGGACTTGGAAACACCATATATTTT. This chain joins TRBV6-5 and TRBJ1-3, with D perhaps matching TRBD1 (5 bases). The germline gives CDR1 MNHEY, CDR2 SVGAGI. This CDR3 is 14 amino acids long. With 5 bases removed from V and 3 bases from J, the gap between germline ends came to 11 bases.

The chain carries TRBV19 and TRBJ1-1; D might be TRBD1 (6 bases). Deletions cut 6 bases from V and 5 bases from J, with 10 bases between. The CDR3 consists of 12 residues. Germline V gene data show CDR1 as LNHDA and CDR2 as SQIVND (reference sequence). The CDR3, as DNA: TGTGCCAGTAGGTTAGGGGGAACTGAAGCTTTCTTT. Protein: CASRLGGTEAFF.